The entry below describes one TCR beta chain. The sample belongs to a study of blood T cell repertoires in COVID-19. Study overall: Spain, Italy and the United States supplied samples that represented acute and convalescent COVID-19.

Source study methods: Counts of nucleated cells, estimated from reference gene primer amplification, were obtained. Assay: immunoSEQ multiplex PCR; the TCRdb copy retains only in-frame clones and omits some. Clone size and V and J calls were adopted from that table, with D and trimming inferred from the DNA. The data contain around 140,000 clones, 77% of them singletons. CDR3 length: 15 amino acids. V was trimmed by 5 bases and J by 0 bases, leaving 11 bases between them. Germline CDR1 and CDR2: MNHEY and SVGAGI. The sequence came from a woman aged 50 to 60 with active or convalescent COVID-19. This rearrangement joins TRBV6-5 to TRBJ1-3; D is ambiguous. Sequenced material: peripheral blood. The CDR3 nucleotides read TGTGCCAGCAGTCTGCCAACGGTCTCTGGAAACACCATATATTTT. This gives the protein CASSLPTVSGNTIYF.